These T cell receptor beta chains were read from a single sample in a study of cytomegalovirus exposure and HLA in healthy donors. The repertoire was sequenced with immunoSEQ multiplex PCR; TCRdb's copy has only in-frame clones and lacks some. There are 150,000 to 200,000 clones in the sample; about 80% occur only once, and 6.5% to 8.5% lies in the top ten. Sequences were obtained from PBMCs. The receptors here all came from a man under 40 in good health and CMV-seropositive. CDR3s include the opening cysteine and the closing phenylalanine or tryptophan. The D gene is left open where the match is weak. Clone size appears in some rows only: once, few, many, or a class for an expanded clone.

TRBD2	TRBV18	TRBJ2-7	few	CASCASGTSLTEHQYF	TGTGCCAGCTGCGCCTCCGGGACTAGCCTCACCGAGCACCAGTACTTC
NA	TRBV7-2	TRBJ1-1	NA	CASSLAVLLAEAFF	TGTGCCAGCAGCTTAGCGGTACTACTGGCTGAAGCTTTCTTT
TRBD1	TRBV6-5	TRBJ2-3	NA	CASSYRQGRTDTQYF	TGTGCCAGCAGTTACCGACAGGGGCGCACAGATACGCAGTATTTT
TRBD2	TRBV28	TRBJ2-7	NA	CASSGLAGFGQYF	TGTGCCAGCTCGGGACTAGCGGGGTTCGGGCAGTACTTC
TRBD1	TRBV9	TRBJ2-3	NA	CASSVGTGANTDTQYF	TGTGCCAGCAGCGTAGGGACAGGGGCGAACACAGATACGCAGTATTTT
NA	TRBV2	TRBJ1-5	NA	CASSLPDGDQPQHF	TGTGCCAGCAGCCTTCCTGACGGGGATCAGCCCCAGCATTTT
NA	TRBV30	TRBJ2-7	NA	CAWSEDYEQYF	TGTGCCTGGAGTGAGGACTACGAGCAGTACTTC
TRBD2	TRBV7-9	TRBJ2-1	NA	CSSRPGVSGRGAGNEQFF	TGTTCCAGCCGACCAGGGGTTAGCGGGAGAGGGGCCGGCAATGAGCAGTTCTTC
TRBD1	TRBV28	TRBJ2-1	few	CASNNVGTGSRNEQFF	TGTGCCAGCAATAACGTAGGGACAGGGTCGAGGAATGAGCAGTTCTTC
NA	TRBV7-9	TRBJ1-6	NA	CSSSEGNSPLHF	TGTTCCAGCAGCGAGGGAAATTCACCCCTCCACTTT
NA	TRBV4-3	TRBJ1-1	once	CASSQGALGLWTEAFF	TGCGCCAGCAGCCAGGGGGCATTGGGTCTTTGGACTGAAGCTTTCTTT
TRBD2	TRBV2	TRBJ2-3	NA	CASSDVPGGPGTQYF	TGTGCCAGCAGTGATGTACCGGGAGGGCCGGGGACGCAGTATTTT